This T cell receptor (beta chain) was observed in a study of T cell responses to AZD1222 COVID-19 vaccine (dated by TCRdb to the early 2020s). In terms of the full investigation: A total of 233 trial participants underwent TCR sequencing, of whom 200 to 220 received two doses of AZD1222 and around 26 received two doses of the MenACWY control vaccine. Trial participants were enrolled into age subgroups of 18-55, 56-69 and 70-plus years, which contained around 140, 26 and 57 TCR-sequenced participants, respectively. Broad study findings and their caveats: The whole spike protein was spanned by vaccine-associated CD4 TCRs, and dominant responses were seen in regions 160-218 and 743-854. Conclusions about previously exposed vaccinees were limited because only six or seven AZD1222 recipients were SARS-CoV-2 seropositive at baseline. No day 14 peak-response samples were available, so repertoires were characterized only after the peak T cell response. Most participants were white British and females outnumbered males, and the authors suggested that clonal diversity may have been underestimated. Epitopes outside the regions mutated in the B.1.351 and B.1.1.7 variants were reportedly recognized by nearly half of the unique spike-specific TCRs. After two AZD1222 doses, spike-specific TCR breadth and depth were significantly higher than at day 0 and than in MenACWY recipients. In the small 56-69-year group, the increase in depth fell short of significance, most likely because of low power.

The CDR3 regions of human TCRbeta chains were analyzed by immunosequencing. Under the source paper's analysis protocol: Repertoire TCRs were matched against a reference library of SARS-CoV-2-specific TCRs generated with the MIRA antigen-specificity platform. Breadth was defined as the fraction of unique TCRs that were SARS-CoV-2-associated, and depth was defined as the fraction of total T cells that were SARS-CoV-2-associated. Using the MIRA data, every spike-specific TCR was mapped to the spike region that the TCR reacted to and assigned to either a CD4 or a CD8 class. Log10-transformed breadth and depth values were compared by one-way ANOVA with Sidak's multiple comparisons tests. Here the immuneACCESS table is served through TCRdb, limited to in-frame sequences with V and J called. Missing clones are a known gap in these copies; in checked studies unresolved V genes cover under half, and the rest lacks a known reason. The V and J calls and the clone size are those of that table, but D and trimming were determined from the DNA. The sample table holds tens of thousands of clones, of which approximately 91% were seen once. About 4.8% of the sample belongs to the ten largest clones.

What this sample's time point label stands for: baseline before first vaccination. The treatment or condition label, as the study defines it: meningococcal conjugate vaccine given as trial control. Vaccinee samples came from UK trials COV001 and COV002, including a single-blind randomized controlled phase 2/3 trial of AZD1222 (ChAdOx1 nCoV-19) in healthy adults. For TCRbeta chain sequencing, PBMC samples were collected from trial participants at day 0 and at day 28 after the second dose. From the germline V gene, CDR1 is MNHEY and CDR2 is SVGEGT. The germline ends are 15 bases apart after V is trimmed by 3 bases and J by 4 bases. The CDR3, cysteine through phenylalanine, is 16 amino acids long. Here the CDR3 DNA is all that survives: 48 bases in frame from base 1. Comments on this clone: The clone's antigen remains unknown. No base quality information exists; no much larger clone differs at one position.

The chain was built from TRBV6-2 or TRBV6-3 and TRBJ2-2, with the identity of the D gene unclear. The clonotype comes from an adult in good health. The sequences come from peripheral blood, collected on day 0 of MenACWY control vaccination. The CDR3 reads CASSYSAGASTGELFF. The DNA sequence reads TGTGCCAGCAGTTATTCGGCAGGCGCGTCCACCGGGGAGCTGTTTTTT.